These 8 T cell receptor beta chains came from one sample sequenced in a study of T cell repertoires in cytomegalovirus infection. MiXCR was run by TCRdb on the reads, yielding one entry per CDR3 protein. The data show roughly 700,000 distinct CDR3 sequences, with 30% to 40% seen just once and around a sixth held by the top ten. These receptors have no known antigen. The sequences come from cultured PBMCs, collected from culture after CMV antigen stimulation. Receptors were obtained from a human donor in good health (CMV status not recorded). Some clones in this sample may be carry-over from other donors' samples.

V usage is TRBV5-1 and J usage is TRBJ2-7; the D gene is possibly TRBD2 (6 bases). Germline CDR1 is SGHRS and CDR2 is YFSETQ. The CDR3 totals 12 residues. With 5 bases removed from V and 3 bases from J, the gap between germline ends came to 9 bases. The CDR3 DNA reads as TGCGCCAGCAGGTCGGACTACTACGAGCAGTACTTC. It specifies CASRSDYYEQYF.

This clonotype was detected only a few times. The chain carries TRBV12-3 or TRBV12-4 and TRBJ2-2; TRBD2 is a possible D gene (7 bases). This CDR3 region has 16 residues. Trimming took off 2 bases at V and 3 bases at J, with 13 bases between the two ends. CDR3 sequence: CASSLRRGPYTGELFF. The CDR3 DNA reads TGTGCCAGCAGTTTAAGGCGGGGGCCCTACACCGGGGAGCTGTTTTTT.

The CDR3 loop reads CASSPGLAGDPQETQYF. As DNA, the CDR3 is TGTGCCAGCAGCCCGGGTTTAGCGGGGGACCCCCAAGAGACCCAGTACTTC. The chain uses TRBV4-2 and TRBJ2-5, with TRBD2 matching over 9 bases. The CDR3 covers 17 residues. J was trimmed by 1 base and V by 4 bases; bases with no gene match: 10. Germline assignment: CDR1 LGHNA and CDR2 YNFKEQ.

The genes are TRBV15 and TRBJ1-5; D unresolved. The CDR3 has 15 residues. CDR1 is LNHNV, CDR2 YYDKDF, per germline (reference sequence). V gave up 0 bases and J gave up 4 bases, with 10 bases separating them. The CDR3 DNA reads TGTGCCACCAGCAGAGACCGGGTGGCTAATCAGCCCCAGCATTTT. This codes for CATSRDRVANQPQHF.

The chain has TRBV28 and TRBJ2-5, with D maybe TRBD2 (5 bases). V shed 5 bases and J shed 8 bases, with 24 bases lying between them. The germline V gene has CDR1 MDHEN and CDR2 SYDVKM. The CDR3 spans 16 residues. CDR3 coding DNA: TGTGCCAGCAGTCCCCGTCGGACTGAATTGATGGACACCCAGTACTTC. Amino acids: CASSPRRTELMDTQYF.

As regards this clonotype: At one end the junction does not follow the germline gene, possibly because of a read error. The chain combines TRBV6-2 or TRBV6-3 with TRBJ1-1; 9 nucleotides align to TRBD1. Germline lookup yields CDR1 MNHEY and CDR2 SVGEGT. This CDR3 is built from 12 residues. This CDR3 is CASSYTDRGVIF. The CDR3 bases are TGTGCCAGCAGTTACACGGACAGGGGTGTGATCTTT.

The rearrangement links TRBV18 to TRBJ2-4; 7 nucleotides agree with TRBD2. This CDR3 contains 18 residues. The J segment lost 0 bases and the V segment lost 3 bases, leaving 11 bases of the junction unmatched. From germline, CDR1 is KGHSH and CDR2 LQKENI. CDR3 region: CASSPSSGTDLAKNIQYF. The CDR3 nucleotides are TGTGCCAGCTCACCCAGCAGCGGGACTGATTTAGCCAAAAACATTCAGTACTTC.

This clonotype was recorded many times. This chain connects TRBV7-2 to TRBJ2-5, with a weak D call TRBD2 (5 bases). This CDR3 is built from 13 residues. V was cut by 5 bases and J by 1 base, with 8 bases left in between. Germline CDR1 is SGHTA and CDR2 is FQGNSA. DNA for the CDR3: TGTGCCAGCAGCATGGGGAGCCAAGAGACCCAGTACTTC. It codes for CASSMGSQETQYF.